This T cell receptor beta chain was observed in a study of T cells in localized non-small cell lung cancer (dated by TCRdb to the early 2020s). Describing the broader study: The study examined T cell repertoires in under 300 patients with early-stage NSCLC and compared tumors with uninvolved tumor-adjacent lungs. The cohort comprised roughly 240 treatment-naïve NSCLC patients with resected, localized lung tumors. Of the NSCLC patients, fewer than 150 were male and roughly 110 were female, and the mean age was approximately 64 years.

Concerning this clone itself: The antigen it binds to is not known. The record has no base qualities; no much larger clone is one base away.

Uninvolved adjacent lung was sampled at least 2 cm away from the tumor margin, and two independent pathologists confirmed that the tissue had no atypia. At diagnosis, tumor, uninvolved tumor-adjacent lung and peripheral blood were collected and then preserved as a mix of FFPE and fresh-frozen material. On the study overall, not on this receptor specifically: Longer overall survival was associated with higher blood T cell density, whereas shorter survival was associated with higher adjacent-lung clonality. Multi-region tumor sequencing was not performed, so intratumor heterogeneity could not be excluded. Uninvolved tumor-adjacent lung showed the highest T cell clonality, higher than tumor, which suggests more focused antigenic responses in the uninvolved tumor-adjacent lung. Because the study design was exploratory, TCR variables were selected using unadjusted p-values without false-discovery rate correction. Of the top 100 tumor clones, a median of approximately 60 were detected in paired uninvolved adjacent lung; under 30 were also among that lung's top 100.

V is pared back by 1 base and J by 1 base, with 12 bases lying between the germline termini. The CDR1 and CDR2 encoded by the germline V gene (reference sequence) are LNHNV and YYDKDF. The CDR3 covers 16 residues, taking in both the cysteine and the phenylalanine. Only the CDR3 part of the read is kept: 48 bases, read in frame from the first base. The immunoSEQ Assay was used to sequence TCR beta CDR3 regions from DNA. On the authors' methods: T cell density was computed as TCR beta template counts normalized to usable DNA estimated by amplifying housekeeping genes. Using the preseqR package, richness was estimated by extrapolating to 120,000 templates for tissue samples and 400,000 templates for PBMC samples. Clonality was defined by subtracting Pielou's evenness from one. To identify tissue-enriched TCRs, differential abundance testing was run on productive amino-acid clonotypes with a minimum total count of 5 and an alpha of 0.1. Repertoire overlap between compartments was quantified with the Jaccard Index and Morisita Overlap Index. GLIPH clustered TCR beta CDR3s with public tetramer-defined viral CDR3s; viral motifs required at least three viral sequences plus V-gene enrichment. TCRdb limited this immuneACCESS table to in-frame rearrangements with V and J called. A share of clones is missing; checked studies link under half to unresolved V genes, and the rest is unexplained. Clone size and the V and J calls come from that table; the DNA yielded D and trimming. A total of around 2,100 clones appear in this sample, around 25% of them only once. Jointly, the top ten make up roughly 15% of the sample.

This specimen was normal lung tissue next to the tumor, taken before any cancer treatment. The TCR comes from a female donor aged 60 or older with stage III squamous cell lung carcinoma. The V and J genes are TRBV15 and TRBJ2-3, with the D gene not clear enough to name. The DNA sequence follows: TGTGCCACCAGCAGAGGAGGTCGGGCAGGCACAGATACGCAGTATTTT. The encoded protein is CATSRGGRAGTDTQYF.